Described below is a single TCR beta chain sequence and its context. Its antigen is currently not known. No base quality values were provided; no much bigger clone lies one nucleotide off. All of the isolated RNA was reverse transcribed with the High Capacity cDNA Reverse Transcription Kit, so expressed TCRB transcripts were sequenced. Naive, central memory and regulatory T cell samples underwent deep immunoSEQ sequencing, averaging around 3.6 million total reads per sample. Sorted cells were lysed in RLT buffer and RNA was extracted with DNase-treated RNeasy Micro or Mini kits, depending on cell number. To prevent cross-contamination, each cell subset was processed individually, whereas patient and healthy donor samples were processed jointly. The immunoSEQ multiplex PCR was used to amplify TCRB sequences from cDNA, generating 87-bp fragments that spanned the CDR3 region. Sequencing of the amplicons was performed on the Illumina HiSeq platform. In the paper's pipeline: Synthetic template baselines were used to correct PCR bias computationally, reads within Hamming distance 2 were collapsed together, and singletons that could not be merged were discarded. Reads were aligned to IMGT to assign V, D and J genes, CDR3 length, and insertions or deletions at six rearrangement sites. Clonotype counts were normalized to sorted cell number within each subset before computing true diversity and Gini coefficients with the tcR R package. Repertoire sharing was quantified using the overlap coefficient calculated on TCRB nucleotide sequences. Out-of-frame TCRB sequences from naive cells were analyzed as a proxy for the pre-selection repertoire. TCRdb carries this immuneACCESS record with in-frame sequences only. Its versions omit some clonotypes, under half of them owing to an unresolved V gene in the studies checked, with the rest unexplained. V, J and clone size are taken as reported in that table, and D and trimming were inferred from the DNA itself. The sample has hundreds of thousands of clones on record, more than 13% of them singletons. Just under 0.04% of the sample is taken by the ten largest.

This specimen belongs to a study of beta chain features in type 1 diabetes (dated by TCRdb to between 2018 and 2020). At the level of the whole study: Patients and healthy donors did not differ in mean age, gender distribution, total cell number or subset yield. Regulatory and stem cell-like memory subsets were obtained from only 8 patients and roughly 8 healthy donors, while naive and central memory subsets were obtained from all 28 donors. Across all samples, almost 110 million sorted cells were examined, and cell number per subset correlated strongly with RNA yield. The study compared the TCRB repertoires of sorted circulating CD4+ T cell subsets in recently diagnosed type 1 diabetes patients with those in matched healthy donors.

A single peripheral blood draw of around 0.11 L on average was collected from each donor into heparinised tubes. A BD FACSAria II and a panel including CD45RO, CCR7, CD25, CD127, CD95 and CD27 were used to sort naive, central memory, regulatory and stem cell-like memory CD4+ T cells. Every sorted population had a purity above 95%. PBMCs were isolated right away by Lymphoprep density gradient centrifugation and were stained directly, without culture. Samples were stained and sorted in pairs, with one healthy donor and one patient per experiment, so that batch effects were minimized. What the research found in general, with its limitations: Because cDNA was sequenced instead of genomic DNA, activated cells with high expression could be over-represented, although the groups did not differ in activation or CD3 levels. Naive, central memory and regulatory TCRB repertoires appeared more similar among patients than among healthy donors. Patients with type 1 diabetes made fewer insertions and deleted more nucleotides at VDJ recombination sites, implying thymic rearrangement abnormalities. PCR might favor shorter templates, but patient and control samples were amplified and corrected together, so any skew would affect both groups equally. HLA sub-analyses involved small numbers of individuals, so any influence of HLA type on TCRB rearrangement remained unresolved. In all four CD4+ subsets, TCRB CDR3 length was moderately but significantly shorter in type 1 diabetes patients.

Including cysteine and phenylalanine, the CDR3 has 14 amino acids. Here the CDR3 DNA is all that survives: 42 bases in frame from base 1. From a lookup of the germline V gene, CDR1 and CDR2 are SGHRS and YFSETQ. Trimming takes 0 bases from V and 5 bases from J, and the germline ends sit 11 bases apart. The specimen sequenced was naive CD4+ T cells from blood. What this sample's cell subset or site label stands for: true naive CD4+ T cells. The TCR was taken from a man aged 18 to 30 with type 1 diabetes. The sequence is built from TRBV5-1 and TRBJ1-1, and possibly TRBD1, on 5 matching bases. CDR3 protein: CASSLARAQTEAFF. The nucleotides read TGCGCCAGCAGCTTGGCCAGGGCGCAAACTGAAGCTTTCTTT.